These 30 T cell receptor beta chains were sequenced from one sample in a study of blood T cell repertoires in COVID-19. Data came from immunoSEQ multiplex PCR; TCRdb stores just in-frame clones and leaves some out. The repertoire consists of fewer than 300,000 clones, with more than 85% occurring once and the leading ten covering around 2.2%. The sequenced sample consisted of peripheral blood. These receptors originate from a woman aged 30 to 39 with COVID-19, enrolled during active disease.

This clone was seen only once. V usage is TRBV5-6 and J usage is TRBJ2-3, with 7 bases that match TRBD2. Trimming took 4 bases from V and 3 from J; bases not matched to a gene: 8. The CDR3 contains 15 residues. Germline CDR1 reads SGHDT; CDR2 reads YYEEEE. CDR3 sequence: CASSLLAGLTDTQYF. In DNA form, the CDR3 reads TGTGCCAGCAGCCTATTAGCGGGCCTAACAGATACGCAGTATTTT.

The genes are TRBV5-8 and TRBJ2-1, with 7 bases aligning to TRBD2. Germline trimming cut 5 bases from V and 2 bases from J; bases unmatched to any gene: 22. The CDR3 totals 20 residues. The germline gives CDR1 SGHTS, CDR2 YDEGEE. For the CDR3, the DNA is TGTGCCAGCAGGGTACTAAGACAGTTCGGCGGGAGTAGGACCTACAATGAGCAGTTCTTC. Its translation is CASRVLRQFGGSRTYNEQFF.

CDR3 coding DNA: TGTGCCAGCAGCTTCCTGACAGGGGATTTTGAAGCTTTCTTT. Its protein product is CASSFLTGDFEAFF. V is TRBV11-2 and J is TRBJ1-1; 8 bases line up with TRBD1. Germline CDR1 SGHAT, CDR2 FQNNGV. The junction had 7 bases not matched to a gene; V was cut back by 3 bases and J by 7 bases. There are 14 residues in the CDR3.

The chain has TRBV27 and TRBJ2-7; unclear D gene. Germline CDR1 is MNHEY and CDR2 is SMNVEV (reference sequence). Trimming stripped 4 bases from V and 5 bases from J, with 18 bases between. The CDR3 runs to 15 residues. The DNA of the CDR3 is TGTGCCAGCAGTTCAACCCCCGGTAGTACCCACGAGCAGTACTTC. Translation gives CASSSTPGSTHEQYF.

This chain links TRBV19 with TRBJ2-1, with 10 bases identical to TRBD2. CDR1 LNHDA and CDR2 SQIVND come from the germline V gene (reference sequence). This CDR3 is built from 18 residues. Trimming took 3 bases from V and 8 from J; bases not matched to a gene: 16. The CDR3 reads CASSMLIEIAGGEDEQFF. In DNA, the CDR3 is TGTGCCAGTAGTATGCTGATTGAAATAGCGGGAGGTGAAGATGAGCAGTTCTTC.

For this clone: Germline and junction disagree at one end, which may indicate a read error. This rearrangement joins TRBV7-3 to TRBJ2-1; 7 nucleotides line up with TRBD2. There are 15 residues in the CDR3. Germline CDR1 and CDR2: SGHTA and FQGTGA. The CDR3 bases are TGTGCCAGCAGCTTAACCAGCGGGGCCCACAATGAGCGGTTCTTC. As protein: CASSLTSGAHNERFF.

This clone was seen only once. The CDR3 sequence: CASSLEPGNQPQHF. CDR3 bases: TGCGCCAGCAGCTTGGAACCAGGCAATCAGCCCCAGCATTTT. This chain joins TRBV5-1 and TRBJ1-5; D unclear. In germline, CDR1 is SGHRS, CDR2 YFSETQ. CDR3 length equals 14 residues. V was clipped by 0 bases and J by 2 bases, with 6 bases between them. Supplemented by reference TRBV5-1 and TRBJ1-5, the full variable domain reads KAGVTQTPRYLIKTRGQQVTLSCSPISGHRSVSWYQQTPGQGLQFLFEYFSETQRNKGNFPGRFSGRQFSNSRSEMNVSTLELGDSALYLCASSLEPGNQPQHFGDGTRLSIL.

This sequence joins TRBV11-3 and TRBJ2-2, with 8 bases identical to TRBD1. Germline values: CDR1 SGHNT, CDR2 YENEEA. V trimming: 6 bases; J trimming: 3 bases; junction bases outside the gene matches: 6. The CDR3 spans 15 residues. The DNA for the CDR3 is TGTGCCAGCAGTATAGGGACAGGATACACCGGGGAGCTGTTTTTT. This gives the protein CASSIGTGYTGELFF. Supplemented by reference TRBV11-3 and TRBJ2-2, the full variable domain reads EAGVVQSPRYKIIEKKQPVAFWCNPISGHNTLYWYLQNLGQGPELLIRYENEEAVDDSQLPKDRFSAERLKGVDSTLKIQPAELGDSAVYLCASSIGTGYTGELFFGEGSRLTVL.

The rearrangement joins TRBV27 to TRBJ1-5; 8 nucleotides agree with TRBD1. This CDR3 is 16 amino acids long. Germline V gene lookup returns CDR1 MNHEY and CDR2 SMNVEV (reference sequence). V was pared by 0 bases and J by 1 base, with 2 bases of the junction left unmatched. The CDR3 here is CASSLSGTGSNQPQHF. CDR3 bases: TGTGCCAGCAGTTTATCGGGGACAGGCAGCAATCAGCCCCAGCATTTT.

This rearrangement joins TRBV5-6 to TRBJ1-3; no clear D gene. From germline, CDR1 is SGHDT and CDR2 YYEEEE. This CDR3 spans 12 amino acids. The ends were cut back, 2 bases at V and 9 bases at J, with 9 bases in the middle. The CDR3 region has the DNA TGTGCCAGCAGCTTCAGCGGGAGCACCATATATTTT. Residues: CASSFSGSTIYF. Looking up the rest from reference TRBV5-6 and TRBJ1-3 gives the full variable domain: DAGVTQSPTHLIKTRGQQVTLRCSPKSGHDTVSWYQQALGQGPQFIFQYYEEEERQRGNFPDRFSGHQFPNYSSELNVNALLLGDSALYLCASSFSGSTIYFGEGSWLTVV.

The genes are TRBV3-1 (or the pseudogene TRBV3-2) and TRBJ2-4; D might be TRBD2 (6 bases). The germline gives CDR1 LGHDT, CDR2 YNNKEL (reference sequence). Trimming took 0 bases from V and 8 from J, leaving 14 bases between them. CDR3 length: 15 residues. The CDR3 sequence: CASSQDGTSLDIQYF. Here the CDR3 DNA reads TGTGCCAGCAGCCAAGATGGTACTAGCCTGGACATTCAGTACTTC.

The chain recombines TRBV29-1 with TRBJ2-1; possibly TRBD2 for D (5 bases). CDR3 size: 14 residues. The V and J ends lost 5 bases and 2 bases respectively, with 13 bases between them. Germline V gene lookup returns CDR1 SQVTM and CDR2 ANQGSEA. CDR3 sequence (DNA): TGCAGCGTTTCCTGGACTGGGGCCTACAATGAGCAGTTCTTC. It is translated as CSVSWTGAYNEQFF.

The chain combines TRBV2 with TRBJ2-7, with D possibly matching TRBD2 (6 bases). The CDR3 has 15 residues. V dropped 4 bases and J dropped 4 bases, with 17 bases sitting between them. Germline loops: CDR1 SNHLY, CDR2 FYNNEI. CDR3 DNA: TGTGCCAGCAGTGTTACGGGACTGGGTCTTTACGAGCAGTACTTC. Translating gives CASSVTGLGLYEQYF.

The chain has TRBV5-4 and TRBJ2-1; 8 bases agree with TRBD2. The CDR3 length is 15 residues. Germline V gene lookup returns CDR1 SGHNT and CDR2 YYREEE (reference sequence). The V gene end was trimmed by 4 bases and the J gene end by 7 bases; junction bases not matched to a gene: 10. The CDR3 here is CASSPPGLGGNEQFF. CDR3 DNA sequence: TGTGCCAGCAGCCCACCGGGACTAGGCGGGAATGAGCAGTTCTTC.

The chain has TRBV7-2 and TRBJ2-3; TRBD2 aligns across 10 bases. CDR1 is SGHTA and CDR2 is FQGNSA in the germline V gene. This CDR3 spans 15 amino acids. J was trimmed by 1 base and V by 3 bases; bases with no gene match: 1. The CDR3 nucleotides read TGTGCCAGCAGCTTTCTAGCGGGAGGCACAGATACGCAGTATTTT. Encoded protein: CASSFLAGGTDTQYF.

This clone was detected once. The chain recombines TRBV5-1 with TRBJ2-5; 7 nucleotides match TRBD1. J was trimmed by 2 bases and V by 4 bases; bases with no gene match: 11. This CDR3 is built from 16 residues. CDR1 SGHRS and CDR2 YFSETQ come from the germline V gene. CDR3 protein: CASSPLPRQGQETQYF. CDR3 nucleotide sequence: TGCGCCAGCAGCCCACTCCCCCGACAGGGTCAAGAGACCCAGTACTTC.

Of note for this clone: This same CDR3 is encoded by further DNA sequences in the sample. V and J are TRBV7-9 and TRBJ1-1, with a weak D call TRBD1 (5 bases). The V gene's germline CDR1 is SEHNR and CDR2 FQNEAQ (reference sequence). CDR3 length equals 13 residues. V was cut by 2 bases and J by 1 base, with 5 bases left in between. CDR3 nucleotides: TGTGCCAGCAGCTTAACAGGGAACACTGAAGCTTTCTTT. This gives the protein CASSLTGNTEAFF.

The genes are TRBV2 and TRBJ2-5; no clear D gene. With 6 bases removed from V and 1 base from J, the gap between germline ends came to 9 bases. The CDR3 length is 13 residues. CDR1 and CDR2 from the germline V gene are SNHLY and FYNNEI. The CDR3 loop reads CASSVHIQETQYF. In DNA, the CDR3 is TGTGCCAGCAGCGTGCACATCCAAGAGACCCAGTACTTC.

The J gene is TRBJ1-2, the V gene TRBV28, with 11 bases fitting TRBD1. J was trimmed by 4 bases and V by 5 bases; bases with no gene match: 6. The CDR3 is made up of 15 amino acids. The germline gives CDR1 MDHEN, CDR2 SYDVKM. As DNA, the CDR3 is TGTGCCAGCAGTAAGACCGGGACAGGGGGCTATGGCTACACCTTC. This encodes CASSKTGTGGYGYTF.

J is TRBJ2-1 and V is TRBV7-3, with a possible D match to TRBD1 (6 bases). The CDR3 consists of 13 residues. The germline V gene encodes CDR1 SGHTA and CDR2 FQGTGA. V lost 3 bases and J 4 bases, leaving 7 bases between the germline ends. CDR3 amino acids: CASSFQGYNEQFF. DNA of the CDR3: TGTGCCAGCAGCTTCCAGGGGTACAATGAGCAGTTCTTC.

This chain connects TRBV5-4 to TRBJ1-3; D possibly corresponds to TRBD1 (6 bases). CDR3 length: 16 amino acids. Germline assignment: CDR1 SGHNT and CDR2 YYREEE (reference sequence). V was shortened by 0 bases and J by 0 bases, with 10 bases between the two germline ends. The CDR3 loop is CASSLVGDISGNTIYF. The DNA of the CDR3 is TGTGCCAGCAGCTTGGTTGGGGACATCTCTGGAAACACCATATATTTT.

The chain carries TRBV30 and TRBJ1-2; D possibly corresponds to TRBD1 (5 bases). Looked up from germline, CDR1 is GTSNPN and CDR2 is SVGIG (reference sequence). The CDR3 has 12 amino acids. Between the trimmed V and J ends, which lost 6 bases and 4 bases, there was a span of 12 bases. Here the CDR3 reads CACPGSVYGYTF. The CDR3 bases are TGTGCCTGTCCAGGGTCCGTCTATGGCTACACCTTC. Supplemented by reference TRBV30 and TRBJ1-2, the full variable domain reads SQTIHQWPATLVQPVGSPLSLECTVEGTSNPNLYWYRQAAGRGLQLLFYSVGIGQISSEVPQNLSASRPQDRQFILSSKKLLLSDSGFYLCACPGSVYGYTFGSGTRLTVV.

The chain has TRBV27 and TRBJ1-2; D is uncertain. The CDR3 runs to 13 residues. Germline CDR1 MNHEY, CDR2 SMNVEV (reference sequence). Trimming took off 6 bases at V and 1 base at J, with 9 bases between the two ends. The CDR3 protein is CASRFHSNYGYTF. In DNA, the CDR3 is TGTGCCAGCAGATTCCACAGTAACTATGGCTACACCTTC.

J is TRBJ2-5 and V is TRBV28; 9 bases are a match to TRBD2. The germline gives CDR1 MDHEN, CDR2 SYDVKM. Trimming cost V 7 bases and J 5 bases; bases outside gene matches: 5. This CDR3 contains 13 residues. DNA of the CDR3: TGTGCCAGCAAGGGACTAGCCCCCGAGACCCAGTACTTC. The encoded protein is CASKGLAPETQYF. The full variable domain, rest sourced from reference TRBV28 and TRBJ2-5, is DVKVTQSSRYLVKRTGEKVFLECVQDMDHENMFWYRQDPGLGLRLIYFSYDVKMKEKGDIPEGYSVSREKKERFSLILESASTNQTSMYLCASKGLAPETQYFGPGTRLLVL.

CDR3 DNA sequence: TGCGCCAGCAGTGAAAGGCCAGGCTCCTACAATGAGCAGTTCTTC. Its protein is CASSERPGSYNEQFF. The chain links TRBV10-1 to TRBJ2-1; no reliable D call. The CDR3 has 15 residues. Germline V gives CDR1 WNHNN, CDR2 SYGVQD (reference sequence). Trimming took off 3 bases at V and 0 bases at J, with 9 bases between the two ends.

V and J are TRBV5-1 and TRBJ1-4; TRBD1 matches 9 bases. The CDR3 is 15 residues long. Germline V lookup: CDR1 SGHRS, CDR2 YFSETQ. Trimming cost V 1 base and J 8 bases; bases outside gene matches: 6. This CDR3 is CASSLTGTGQEKLFF. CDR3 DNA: TGCGCCAGCAGCTTGACCGGGACAGGGCAGGAAAAACTGTTTTTT. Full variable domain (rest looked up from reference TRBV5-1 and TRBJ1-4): KAGVTQTPRYLIKTRGQQVTLSCSPISGHRSVSWYQQTPGQGLQFLFEYFSETQRNKGNFPGRFSGRQFSNSRSEMNVSTLELGDSALYLCASSLTGTGQEKLFFGSGTQLSVL.

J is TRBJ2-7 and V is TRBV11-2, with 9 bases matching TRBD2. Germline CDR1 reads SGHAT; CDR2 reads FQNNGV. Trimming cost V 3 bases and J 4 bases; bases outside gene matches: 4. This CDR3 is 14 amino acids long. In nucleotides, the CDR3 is TGTGCCAGCAGCTTCGGCGGGGGGGGGTACGAGCAGTACTTC. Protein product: CASSFGGGGYEQYF.

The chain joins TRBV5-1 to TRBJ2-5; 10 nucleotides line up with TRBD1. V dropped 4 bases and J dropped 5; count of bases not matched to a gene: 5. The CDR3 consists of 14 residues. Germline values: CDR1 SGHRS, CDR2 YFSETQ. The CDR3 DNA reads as TGCGCCAGCAGCACACAGGGACAGGGGGAGACCCAGTACTTC. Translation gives CASSTQGQGETQYF.

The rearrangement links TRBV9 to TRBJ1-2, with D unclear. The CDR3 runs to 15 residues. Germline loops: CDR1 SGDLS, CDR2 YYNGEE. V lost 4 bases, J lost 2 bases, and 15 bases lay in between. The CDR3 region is CASSPRVDSNYGYTF. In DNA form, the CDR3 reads TGTGCCAGCAGCCCGCGGGTTGATTCAAACTATGGCTACACCTTC. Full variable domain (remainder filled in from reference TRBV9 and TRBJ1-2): DSGVTQTPKHLITATGQRVTLRCSPRSGDLSVYWYQQSLDQGLQFLIQYYNGEERAKGNILERFSAQQFPDLHSELNLSSLELGDSALYFCASSPRVDSNYGYTFGSGTRLTVV.

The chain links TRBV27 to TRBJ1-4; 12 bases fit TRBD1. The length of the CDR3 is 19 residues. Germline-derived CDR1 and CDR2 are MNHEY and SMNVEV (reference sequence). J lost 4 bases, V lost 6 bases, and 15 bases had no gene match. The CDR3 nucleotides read TGTGCCAGCAGCCTCTTTCCGGGACAGGGGGCAGAAGTTAATGAAAAACTGTTTTTT. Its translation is CASSLFPGQGAEVNEKLFF. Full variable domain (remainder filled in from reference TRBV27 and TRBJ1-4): EAQVTQNPRYLITVTGKKLTVTCSQNMNHEYMSWYRQDPGLGLRQIYYSMNVEVTDKGDVPEGYKVSRKEKRNFPLILESPSPNQTSLYFCASSLFPGQGAEVNEKLFFGSGTQLSVL.